The T cell receptor beta chain described here comes from a study of CD8 T cells in Susac syndrome. This clonotype was recorded a few times. This CDR3 spans 10 amino acids. Trimming left V 3 bases short and J 7 bases short, with 3 bases between. Reverse transcription of roughly 0.45 to 1 ug RNA used random hexamers. TCRdb re-called the immunoSEQ multiplex PCR reads with MiXCR, one entry per CDR3 protein. The sample contains some 240,000 distinct CDR3 sequences, almost 97% of which appear only once. V and J are TRBV12-3 or TRBV12-4 and TRBJ1-2; D unclear. Sequenced sample: CD4+ T cells from PBMCs. The clonotype originates from a human donor with Susac syndrome. The CDR3 spells CASSFRGYTF. For the CDR3, the DNA is TGTGCCAGCAGTTTTCGTGGCTACACCTTC.